This T cell receptor beta chain was documented in a study of CD8 T cells in ankylosing spondylitis. General study results and limits: A number of the motif variants had already been described in reactive arthritis synovial fluid and blood.

Turning to this clonotype: Its antigen is currently unknown.

Looked up from germline, CDR1 is SGHAT and CDR2 is FQNNGV. The germline V and J ends were trimmed by 0 bases and 0 bases, with 12 bases remaining between them. The CDR3 length is 17 residues. Molecular-barcoded quantitative 5'-RACE produced these TCR beta libraries. Using its own MiXCR run on the 5' RACE reads, TCRdb lists one record per CDR3 protein. This sample has approximately 31,000 distinct CDR3 sequences; less than 40% occur once, and the top ten carry 45% to 55%. The J gene is TRBJ1-3, the V gene TRBV11-2; D is unresolved. The receptor was derived from a male donor with ankylosing spondylitis. Sequencing input: synovial fluid, either unsorted or a sorted T cell fraction (not recorded which). CDR3 nucleotides: TGTGCCAGCAGCTTAGAGTTCTTCCTTGGCTCTGGAAACACCATATATTTT. It yields the protein CASSLEFFLGSGNTIYF.